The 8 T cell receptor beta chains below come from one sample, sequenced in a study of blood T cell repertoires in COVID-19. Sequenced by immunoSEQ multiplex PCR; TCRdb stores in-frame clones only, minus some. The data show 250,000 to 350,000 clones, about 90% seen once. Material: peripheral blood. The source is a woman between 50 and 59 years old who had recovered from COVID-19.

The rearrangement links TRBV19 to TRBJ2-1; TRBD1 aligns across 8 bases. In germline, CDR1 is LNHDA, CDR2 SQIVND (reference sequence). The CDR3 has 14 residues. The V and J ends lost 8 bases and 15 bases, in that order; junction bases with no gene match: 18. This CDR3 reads CASRTGSLLVGTFF. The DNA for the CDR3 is TGTGCCAGTCGGACAGGGTCTTTATTAGTTGGTACGTTCTTC.

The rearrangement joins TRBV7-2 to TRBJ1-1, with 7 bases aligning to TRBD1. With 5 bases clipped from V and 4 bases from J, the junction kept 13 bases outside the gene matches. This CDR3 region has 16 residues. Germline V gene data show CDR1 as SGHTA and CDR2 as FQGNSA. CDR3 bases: TGTGCCAGCAGCACAATCGACAGGGTTTTACGCACTGAAGCTTTCTTT. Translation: CASSTIDRVLRTEAFF.

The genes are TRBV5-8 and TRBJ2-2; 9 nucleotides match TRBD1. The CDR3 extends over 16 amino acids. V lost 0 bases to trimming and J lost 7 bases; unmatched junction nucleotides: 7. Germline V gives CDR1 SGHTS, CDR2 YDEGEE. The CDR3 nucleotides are TGTGCCAGCAGCTTGGAAGGGACAGGGAGTAACGGGGAGCTGTTTTTT. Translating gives CASSLEGTGSNGELFF.

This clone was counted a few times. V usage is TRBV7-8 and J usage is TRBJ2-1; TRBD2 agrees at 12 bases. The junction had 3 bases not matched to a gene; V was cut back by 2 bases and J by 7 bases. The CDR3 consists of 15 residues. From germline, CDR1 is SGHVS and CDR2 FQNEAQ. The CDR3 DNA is TGTGCCAGCAGCTTACTAGCGGGAGGGCGAAATGAGCAGTTCTTC. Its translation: CASSLLAGGRNEQFF.

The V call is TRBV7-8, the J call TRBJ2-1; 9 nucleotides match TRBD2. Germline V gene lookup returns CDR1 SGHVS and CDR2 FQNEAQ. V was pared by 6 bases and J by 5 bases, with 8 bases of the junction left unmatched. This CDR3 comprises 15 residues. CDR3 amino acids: CASSFTSGLNNEQFF. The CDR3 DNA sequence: TGTGCCAGCAGTTTTACTAGCGGGCTTAACAATGAGCAGTTCTTC.

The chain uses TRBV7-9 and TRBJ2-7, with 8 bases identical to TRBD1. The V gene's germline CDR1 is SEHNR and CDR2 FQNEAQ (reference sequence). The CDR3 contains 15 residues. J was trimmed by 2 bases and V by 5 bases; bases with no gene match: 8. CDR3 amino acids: CASSVDRGWTYEQYF. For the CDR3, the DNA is TGTGCCAGCAGCGTTGACAGGGGTTGGACCTACGAGCAGTACTTC.

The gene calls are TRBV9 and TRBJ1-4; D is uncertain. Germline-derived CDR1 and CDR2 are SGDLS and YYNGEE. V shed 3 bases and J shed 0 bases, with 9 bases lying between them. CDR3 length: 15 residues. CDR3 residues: CASSGMTSTNEKLFF. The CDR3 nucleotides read TGTGCCAGCAGCGGTATGACTTCAACTAATGAAAAACTGTTTTTT.

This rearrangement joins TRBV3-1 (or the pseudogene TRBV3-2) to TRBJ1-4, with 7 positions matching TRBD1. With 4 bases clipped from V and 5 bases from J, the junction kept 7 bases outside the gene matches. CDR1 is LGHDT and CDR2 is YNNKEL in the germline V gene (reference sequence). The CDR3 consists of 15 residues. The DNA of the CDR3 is TGTGCCAGCAGCCTTACCGGGACAGACAATGAAAAACTGTTTTTT. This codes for CASSLTGTDNEKLFF.